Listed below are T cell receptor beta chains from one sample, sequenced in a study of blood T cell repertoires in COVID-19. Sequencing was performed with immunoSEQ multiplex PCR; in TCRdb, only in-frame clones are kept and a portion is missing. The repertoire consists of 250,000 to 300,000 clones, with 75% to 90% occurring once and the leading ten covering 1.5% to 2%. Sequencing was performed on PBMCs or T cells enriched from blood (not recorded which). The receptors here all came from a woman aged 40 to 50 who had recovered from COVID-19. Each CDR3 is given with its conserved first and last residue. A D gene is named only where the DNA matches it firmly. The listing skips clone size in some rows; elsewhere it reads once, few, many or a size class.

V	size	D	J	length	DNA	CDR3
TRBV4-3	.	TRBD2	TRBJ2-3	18	TGCGCCAGCAGCCGGATAGGACTAGCGGGAGGTGGGACAGATACGCAGTATTTT	CASSRIGLAGGGTDTQYF
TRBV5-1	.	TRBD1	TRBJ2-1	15	TGCGCCAGCAGCTTGGTGGGACAGGGGGACAATGAGCAGTTCTTC	CASSLVGQGDNEQFF
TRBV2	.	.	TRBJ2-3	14	TGTGCCAGTACGCGGCTAAGTAAAGGAGATACGCAGTATTTT	CASTRLSKGDTQYF
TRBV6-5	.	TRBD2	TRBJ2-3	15	TGTGCCAGCAGTTACCTAGCGGCCTACACAGATACGCAGTATTTT	CASSYLAAYTDTQYF
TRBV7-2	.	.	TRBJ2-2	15	TGTGCCAGCAGCTTCAGGGGAAGTAGCACCGGGGAGCTGTTTTTT	CASSFRGSSTGELFF
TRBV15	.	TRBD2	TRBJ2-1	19	TGTGCCACCAGCAGAGATCTTGGGAACCGGGACTACCTCTACAATGAGCAGTTCTTC	CATSRDLGNRDYLYNEQFF
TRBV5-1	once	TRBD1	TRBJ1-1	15	TGCGCCAGCAGCTCCCGACAGGGGGCGAACACTGAAGCTTTCTTT	CASSSRQGANTEAFF
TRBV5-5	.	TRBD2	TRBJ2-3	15	TGTGCCAGCAGCTCGATAGCGGGAGCGCAAGATACGCAGTATTTT	CASSSIAGAQDTQYF
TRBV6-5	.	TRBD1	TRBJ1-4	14	TGTGCCAGCAGTTCGAGACAGGGTCGAGAAAAACTGTTTTTT	CASSSRQGREKLFF
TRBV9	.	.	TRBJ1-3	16	TGTGCCAGCAGCGTAGATCGGGGTCGATATGGAAACACCATATATTTT	CASSVDRGRYGNTIYF
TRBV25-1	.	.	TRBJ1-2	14	TGTGCCAGCAGTGAATGGGGGCCTAACTATGGCTACACCTTC	CASSEWGPNYGYTF
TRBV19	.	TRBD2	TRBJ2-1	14	TGTGCCAGTAATCGGGGGGGCTCCTACAATGAGCAGTTCTTC	CASNRGGSYNEQFF
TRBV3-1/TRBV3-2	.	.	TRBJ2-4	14	TGTGCCAGCAGCCAAGGGAGGGACAAAAACATTCAGTACTTC	CASSQGRDKNIQYF
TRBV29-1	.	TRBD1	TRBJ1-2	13	TGCAGCGTTACCGGGACAGGGTACGATGGCTACACCTTC	CSVTGTGYDGYTF
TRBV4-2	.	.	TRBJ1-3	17	TGTGCCAGCAGCCAAGTCTTGACAGAGAGCTCTGGAAACACCATATATTTT	CASSQVLTESSGNTIYF
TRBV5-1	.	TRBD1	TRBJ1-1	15	TGCGCCAGCAGCTTGGTTGGGCAGGGGGACACTGAAGCTTTCTTT	CASSLVGQGDTEAFF
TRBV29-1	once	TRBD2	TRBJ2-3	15	TGCAGCGTTGCGGCTAGCGGGACTAGCACAGATACGCAGTATTTT	CSVAASGTSTDTQYF
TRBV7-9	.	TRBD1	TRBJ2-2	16	TGTGCCAGCAGCTCACCCCGACAGGGAAGGACCGGGGAGCTGTTTTTT	CASSSPRQGRTGELFF
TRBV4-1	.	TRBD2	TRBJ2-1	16	TGCGCCAGCAGCGGTAGGAGGCTAGCGGGATCCAATGAGCAGTTCTTC	CASSGRRLAGSNEQFF
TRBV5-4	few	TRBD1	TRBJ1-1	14	TGTGCCAGCAGCGTGGGACAGGGGAACACTGAAGCTTTCTTT	CASSVGQGNTEAFF
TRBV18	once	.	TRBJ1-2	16	TGTGCCAGCTCACCCCGACCGGGACAACAAAACTATGGCTACACCTTC	CASSPRPGQQNYGYTF
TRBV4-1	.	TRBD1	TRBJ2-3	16	TGCGCCAGCAGCCAAGATTGGGACAGGGGCACAGATACGCAGTATTTT	CASSQDWDRGTDTQYF
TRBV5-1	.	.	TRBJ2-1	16	TGCGCCAGCAGCTTGGTGGCGGGCCCCTCCTACAATGAGCAGTTCTTC	CASSLVAGPSYNEQFF
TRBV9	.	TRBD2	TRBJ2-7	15	TGTGCCAGCAGCTCCGGGACTAGCGGGACCTACGAGCAGTACTTC	CASSSGTSGTYEQYF
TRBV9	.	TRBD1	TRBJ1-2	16	TGTGCCAGCAGCGTCGGTGGGACAGGAGGTTCCTATGGCTACACCTTC	CASSVGGTGGSYGYTF
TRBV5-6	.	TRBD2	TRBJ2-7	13	TGTGCCACCAAAAAGCGGGGGGCCTACGAGCAGTACTTC	CATKKRGAYEQYF
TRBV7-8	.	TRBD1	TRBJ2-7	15	TGTGCCAGCAGCCTCCGGGACAGGCTAACCTACGAGCAGTACTTC	CASSLRDRLTYEQYF
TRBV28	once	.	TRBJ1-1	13	TGTGCCAGCAGTTTAGAGGTGAACACTGAAGCTTTCTTT	CASSLEVNTEAFF
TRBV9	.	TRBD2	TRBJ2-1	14	TGTGCCAGCAGCGACCCCGGGACTAGCTATGAGCAGTTCTTC	CASSDPGTSYEQFF
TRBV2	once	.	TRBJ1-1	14	TGTGCCAGCAGCGAACAGGGAGGGAACACTGAAGCTTTCTTT	CASSEQGGNTEAFF
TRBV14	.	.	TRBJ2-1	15	TGTGCCAGCAGCCCCGGTCGTTACTCGTACAATGAGCAGTTCTTC	CASSPGRYSYNEQFF
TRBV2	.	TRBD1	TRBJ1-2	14	TGTGCCAGCAGCGCAACTCGGGACAGCTATGGCTACACCTTC	CASSATRDSYGYTF
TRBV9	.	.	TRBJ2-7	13	TGTGCCAGCAGCCCCGGGATGTTCTACGAGCAGTACTTC	CASSPGMFYEQYF
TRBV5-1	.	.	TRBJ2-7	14	TGCGCCAGCAGCTTAGGTGGCGGGGGCCACGAGCAGTACTTC	CASSLGGGGHEQYF
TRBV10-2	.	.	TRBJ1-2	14	TGCGCCAGCAGGGAAACGAACAGGGAAAATGGCTACACCTTC	CASRETNRENGYTF
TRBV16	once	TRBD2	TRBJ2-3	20	TGTGCCAGCAGCCAACCGGATCTCCTCACTAGCGGGGGAGACACAGATACGCAGTATTTT	CASSQPDLLTSGGDTDTQYF
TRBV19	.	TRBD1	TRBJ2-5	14	TGTGCCAGTAGTACACAATCAGGGGGAGAGACCCAGTACTTC	CASSTQSGGETQYF
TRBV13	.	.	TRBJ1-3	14	TGTGCCAGCAGCGCCAGCCGGCGGGGAAACACCATATATTTT	CASSASRRGNTIYF
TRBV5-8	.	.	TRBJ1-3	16	TGTGCCAGCACCCCGGGTCAGGGAATTTCCGGAAACACCATATATTTT	CASTPGQGISGNTIYF
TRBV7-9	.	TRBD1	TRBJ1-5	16	TGTGCCAGCAGCCAACTGACAGGGATCCCCAATCAGCCCCAGCATTTT	CASSQLTGIPNQPQHF
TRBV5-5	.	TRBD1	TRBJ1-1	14	TGTGCCAGCAGCCCGACAGGGAAGAACACTGAAGCTTTCTTT	CASSPTGKNTEAFF
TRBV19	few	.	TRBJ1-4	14	TGTGCCAGTACTATTAGCGGGGCGCAGGAAAAACTGTTTTTT	CASTISGAQEKLFF